These 25 T cell receptor beta chains were sequenced from one sample in a study of blood T cell repertoires in COVID-19. Clones were read by immunoSEQ multiplex PCR, and TCRdb kept only the in-frame ones, dropping some. The sample carries approximately 140,000 clones, roughly 84% recorded once. Sequencing was done on a sample of peripheral blood. The receptors shown here come from a man aged 60-69 years with acute or convalescent COVID-19.

The chain employs TRBV5-3 and TRBJ1-2, with a weak D call TRBD1 (6 bases). TRBV5-3 is an ORF, with its function uncertain. Between the trimmed V and J ends, which lost 5 bases and 0 bases, there was a span of 17 bases. The CDR3 has 16 residues. CDR3 amino acids: CARSCAQGPTNYGYTF. DNA of the CDR3: TGTGCCAGAAGTTGTGCACAGGGCCCGACTAACTATGGCTACACCTTC.

The chain uses TRBV6-2 or TRBV6-3 and TRBJ2-7, with D possibly matching TRBD2 (5 bases). V was shortened by 4 bases and J by 9 bases, with 16 bases between the two germline ends. The CDR3 covers 13 residues. Germline V gives CDR1 MNHEY, CDR2 SVGEGT. CDR3 in DNA: TGTGCCAGCAGTTTTCAGGTTCGTGAGGGGCAGTACTTC. Amino acids: CASSFQVREGQYF.

This clone appeared a few times. The gene calls are TRBV7-3 and TRBJ1-1; 10 bases line up with TRBD1. V lost 5 bases to trimming and J lost 2 bases; unmatched junction nucleotides: 8. Germline V gene sequence: CDR1 SGHTA, CDR2 FQGTGA. This CDR3 comprises 16 residues. CDR3 DNA sequence: TGTGCCAGCAGCAAGGACAGGGGGAGAATTAACACTGAAGCTTTCTTT. As protein: CASSKDRGRINTEAFF.

The chain recombines TRBV25-1 with TRBJ2-5, with D possibly TRBD1 on 6 matching bases. Germline CDR1 reads MGHDK; CDR2 reads SYGVNS. The CDR3 consists of 13 residues. Trimming stripped 6 bases from V and 4 bases from J, with 12 bases between. The CDR3 DNA follows: TGTGCCAGCAGCAGACAGGAGCGAGAGACCCAGTACTTC. Amino acid sequence: CASSRQERETQYF.

The CDR3 sequence is CASRSDRGANYGYTF. CDR3 DNA sequence: TGTGCCAGCAGGTCAGACAGGGGAGCGAACTATGGCTACACCTTC. The rearrangement uses TRBV28 and TRBJ1-2; TRBD1 agrees at 8 bases. The CDR3 extends over 15 amino acids. Trimming at V came to 6 bases and at J to 2 bases, leaving 8 bases not matched to a gene. Germline V gene lookup returns CDR1 MDHEN and CDR2 SYDVKM.

The chain employs TRBV7-3 and TRBJ2-1; TRBD2 might be the D (6 bases). The CDR3 loop spans 16 amino acids. V was trimmed by 5 bases and J by 9 bases, leaving 23 bases between them. Germline CDR1 and CDR2: SGHTA and FQGTGA. In DNA form, the CDR3 reads TGTGCCAGCAGCCTAGATGCGGGGCTAGCGCTGGGTGAGCAGTTCTTC. Protein product: CASSLDAGLALGEQFF.

The V and J genes are TRBV28 and TRBJ1-2; D might be TRBD1 (5 bases). Germline-derived CDR1 and CDR2 are MDHEN and SYDVKM. This CDR3 comprises 14 residues. V shed 6 bases and J shed 0 bases, with 11 bases lying between them. The CDR3 sequence is CASREQAPNYGYTF. The CDR3 DNA is TGTGCCAGCAGGGAACAGGCTCCTAACTATGGCTACACCTTC.

This chain connects TRBV2 to TRBJ1-5; possibly TRBD1 for D (5 bases). The CDR3 has 12 amino acids. Germline V lookup: CDR1 SNHLY, CDR2 FYNNEI. Trimming pared 8 bases from V and 3 bases from J, leaving 8 bases between. This CDR3 reads CASGGTNQPQHF. The CDR3 coding sequence is TGTGCCAGCGGGGGGACCAATCAGCCCCAGCATTTT.

Regarding this clone: The same CDR3 is also encoded by other DNA sequences in this sample. V and J are TRBV5-4 and TRBJ2-5; 12 bases fit TRBD2. The CDR3 has 15 amino acids. The trim removed 3 bases at V and 1 base at J, leaving 1 base unmatched. Germline values: CDR1 SGHNT, CDR2 YYREEE (reference sequence). The CDR3 loop reads CASSSGLAGQETQYF. CDR3 DNA sequence: TGTGCCAGCAGCTCGGGACTAGCGGGCCAAGAGACCCAGTACTTC.

V is TRBV27 and J is TRBJ2-4; D remains ambiguous. The CDR3 length is 13 residues. CDR1 and CDR2 from the germline V gene are MNHEY and SMNVEV (reference sequence). Trimming removed 7 bases at V and 5 bases at J, with 12 bases between. The DNA for the CDR3 is TGTGCCAGCATCAAGTTCGGAGAAAACATTCAGTACTTC. Translation: CASIKFGENIQYF.

The chain uses TRBV5-8 and TRBJ2-5; D not certain. Germline-derived CDR1 and CDR2 are SGHTS and YDEGEE. V dropped 4 bases and J dropped 5 bases, with 6 bases sitting between them. The CDR3 loop spans 11 amino acids. CDR3 nucleotide sequence: TGTGCCAGCAGCCCCCTGGAGACCCAGTACTTC. Translating it yields CASSPLETQYF.

This chain links TRBV6-5 with TRBJ1-2; 10 nucleotides line up with TRBD1. Germline V gene lookup returns CDR1 MNHEY and CDR2 SVGAGI. The V and J ends lost 3 bases and 6 bases, in that order; junction bases with no gene match: 4. The CDR3 totals 14 residues. In nucleotides, the CDR3 is TGTGCCAGCAGTTATGGTGGGACAGGGGATGGCTACACCTTC. It yields the protein CASSYGGTGDGYTF.

The chain has TRBV29-1 and TRBJ1-5; tentative D call: TRBD1 (5 bases). Per germline, CDR1 SQVTM and CDR2 ANQGSEA. V lost 0 bases and J 6 bases, leaving 9 bases between the germline ends. The CDR3 contains 13 residues. In DNA, the CDR3 is TGCAGCGTTGAAGAAGTGCAGGGTCAGCCCCAGCATTTT. It encodes CSVEEVQGQPQHF.

Concerning this clone itself: The CDR3 does not close with the conserved phenylalanine or tryptophan, likely indicating a read error. The DNA is omitted, as the CDR3 cannot be located on it reliably, and the CDR3 follows TCRdb's listing. The chain links TRBV6-1 to TRBJ1-2; the table's D call TRBD1 went unverified against the DNA. With termini counted, the CDR3 has 12 amino acids. CDR1 MNHNS and CDR2 SASEGT come from the germline V gene. The CDR3 region is CASSEGTGHTWI.

A remark on this clone: The same CDR3 arises from other DNA sequences in this sample as well. The V gene is TRBV7-3, the J gene TRBJ2-3; 10 bases align to TRBD1. This CDR3 has 15 amino acids. CDR1 and CDR2 (germline): SGHTA, FQGTGA. The V gene end was trimmed by 5 bases and the J gene end by 3 bases; junction bases not matched to a gene: 5. The CDR3 sequence: CASSPDRGLTDTQYF. CDR3 bases: TGTGCCAGCAGCCCCGACAGGGGGCTGACAGATACGCAGTATTTT. Complete variable domain (other parts from reference TRBV7-3 and TRBJ2-3): GAGVSQTPSNKVTEKGKYVELRCDPISGHTALYWYRQSLGQGPEFLIYFQGTGAADDSGLPNDRFFAVRPEGSVSTLKIQRTERGDSAVYLCASSPDRGLTDTQYFGPGTRLTVL.

This chain joins TRBV4-1 and TRBJ1-5; 9 bases agree with TRBD1. Trimming removed 1 base from V and 5 bases from J; junction bases left unmatched: 3. Germline loops: CDR1 MGHRA, CDR2 YSYEKL. This CDR3 region has 15 residues. CDR3: CASSQGTGDYQPQHF. For the CDR3, the DNA is TGCGCCAGCAGCCAAGGGACAGGGGATTATCAGCCCCAGCATTTT.

This sequence joins TRBV7-2 and TRBJ2-7; 8 nucleotides match TRBD1. The CDR3 spans 16 residues. V shed 4 bases, J shed 2 bases, and the junction held 10 bases outside the gene matches. Per the germline V gene, CDR1 is SGHTA and CDR2 is FQGNSA. The CDR3 here is CASSSPRQGSPYEQYF. In DNA form, the CDR3 reads TGTGCCAGCAGCTCCCCCCGACAGGGGAGTCCCTACGAGCAGTACTTC. The entire variable domain, with the rest obtained from reference TRBV7-2 and TRBJ2-7, is as follows: GAGVSQSPSNKVTEKGKDVELRCDPISGHTALYWYRQSLGQGLEFLIYFQGNSAPDKSGLPSDRFSAERTGGSVSTLTIQRTQQEDSAVYLCASSSPRQGSPYEQYFGPGTRLTVT.

This clone was detected many times. The CDR3 spells CASSLSSGGAYHEQFF. For the CDR3, the DNA is TGTGCCAGCAGCTTATCTAGCGGGGGGGCCTATCATGAGCAGTTCTTC. The V call is TRBV13, the J call TRBJ2-1; 12 bases are a match to TRBD2. CDR1 is PRHDT and CDR2 is FYEKMQ in the germline V gene (reference sequence). The CDR3 has 16 amino acids. The V gene end was trimmed by 2 bases and the J gene end by 8 bases; junction bases not matched to a gene: 7.

The rearrangement uses TRBV13 and TRBJ1-1; no clear D gene. Germline CDR1 PRHDT, CDR2 FYEKMQ (reference sequence). Trimming left V 5 bases short and J 5 bases short, with 6 bases between. The CDR3 totals 11 residues. CDR3 sequence: CASSVRTEAFF. The CDR3 nucleotides are TGTGCCAGCAGCGTGCGGACTGAAGCTTTCTTT.

The rearrangement uses TRBV18 and TRBJ2-3, with TRBD1 as a possible D gene (6 bases). CDR1 and CDR2 (germline): KGHSH, LQKENI. This CDR3 is built from 13 residues. Trimming removed 5 bases from V and 6 bases from J, with 12 bases in between. The CDR3 DNA follows: TGTGCCAGCTCAGATGGACAGATTGATACGCAGTATTTT. It codes for CASSDGQIDTQYF.

The CDR3 loop is CAILRGTDTQYF. In DNA form, the CDR3 reads TGCGCCATCCTCAGGGGGACAGATACGCAGTATTTT. V and J are TRBV10-2 and TRBJ2-3; the match to TRBD1 covers 7 bases. Germline CDR1 reads WSHSY; CDR2 reads SAAADI. The CDR3 is 12 residues long. With V trimmed by 10 bases and J by 3 bases, 4 bases remained unmatched.

The rearrangement joins TRBV5-1 to TRBJ2-1; tentatively, D is TRBD2 (6 bases). The CDR3 loop spans 16 amino acids. Germline V gene data show CDR1 as SGHRS and CDR2 as YFSETQ. Trimming pared 3 bases from V and 7 bases from J, leaving 20 bases between. The CDR3 coding sequence is TGCGCCAGCAGCTCTTCAGGGACTGGGACTTGGAATGAGCAGTTCTTC. It specifies CASSSSGTGTWNEQFF.

This CDR3 is CASSPPEVRGGYTF. CDR3 DNA sequence: TGTGCCAGCTCACCACCTGAGGTGCGCGGTGGCTACACCTTC. V usage is TRBV18 and J usage is TRBJ1-2; no firm D call. V gave up 0 bases and J gave up 7 bases, with 12 bases separating them. Germline V lookup: CDR1 KGHSH, CDR2 LQKENI. The CDR3 is 14 amino acids.

The chain has TRBV25-1 and TRBJ2-7; D possibly corresponds to TRBD2 (7 bases). CDR1 and CDR2 from the germline V gene are MGHDK and SYGVNS. The CDR3 loop spans 15 amino acids. V dropped 0 bases and J dropped 6 bases, with 15 bases sitting between them. The CDR3 nucleotides read TGTGCCAGCAGTGAATATACCGGGGCGGGGGCCGAGCAGTACTTC. Translating gives CASSEYTGAGAEQYF.

This clone was detected many times. The chain recombines TRBV4-2 with TRBJ2-5; TRBD2 is a possible D gene (6 bases). Trimming left V 2 bases short and J 2 bases short, with 12 bases between. Germline CDR1 LGHNA, CDR2 YNFKEQ. This CDR3 spans 15 amino acids. DNA of the CDR3: TGTGCCAGCAGCCAATTCCGGGACTCTCAAGAGACCCAGTACTTC. This codes for CASSQFRDSQETQYF.